The subject of this entry is one T cell receptor (beta chain). Trimming removed 3 bases at V and 5 bases at J, with 13 bases between. Germline CDR1 and CDR2: SEHNR and FQNEAQ (reference sequence). The CDR3 covers 14 residues. This entry comes from a study of blood T cell repertoires in COVID-19. Using immunoSEQ multiplex PCR, the repertoire was profiled, and TCRdb retains in-frame clones only, with some absent. The repertoire includes 150,000 to 200,000 clones, roughly 77% of them detected once, and about 6.5% sits in the top ten. The sequence was obtained from a man in his 70s with active or convalescent COVID-19. Sequenced sample: peripheral blood. The J gene is TRBJ1-1, the V gene TRBV7-9; D remains unclear. Here the CDR3 DNA reads TGTGCCAGCAGCTTCTTTGGGAGGGAGACTGAAGCTTTCTTT. Translated: CASSFFGRETEAFF.